Listed here are 23 T cell receptor beta chains from one sample, sequenced in a study of cytomegalovirus exposure and HLA in healthy donors. The PCR employed 60 Vbeta primers together with 13 Jbeta primers. Repertoires were generated with immunoSEQ multiplex PCR, while TCRdb's copy carries only in-frame clones and drops some. The table includes about 100,000 clones, roughly 80% detected once. The sample comprised PBMCs. The receptors were gathered from a middle-aged man in good health and CMV-seronegative.

The chain recombines TRBV5-6 with TRBJ2-7; TRBD2 might be the D (7 bases). The CDR3 length is 15 residues. Germline V gives CDR1 SGHDT, CDR2 YYEEEE. The V and J ends lost 0 bases and 7 bases respectively, with 17 bases between them. In nucleotides, the CDR3 is TGTGCCAGCAGCTTGGAGGGGGGGCCGCCCCGGGAGCAGTACGTC. Its protein product is CASSLEGGPPREQYV.

V and J are TRBV5-1 and TRBJ1-1; possibly TRBD1 for D (5 bases). Germline V gives CDR1 SGHRS, CDR2 YFSETQ. The V and J ends lost 1 base and 4 bases respectively, with 11 bases between them. The CDR3 consists of 14 residues. CDR3 region: CASSLTAGGTEAFF. The DNA of the CDR3 is TGCGCCAGCAGCTTGACTGCGGGGGGCACTGAAGCTTTCTTT.

The chain has TRBV14 and TRBJ1-6, with TRBD1 as a possible D gene (6 bases). The CDR3 has 13 amino acids. CDR1 is SGHDN and CDR2 is FVKESK in the germline V gene. Deletions cut 2 bases from V and 9 bases from J, with 8 bases between. The CDR3 DNA reads as TGTGCCAGCAGCCAATTAGGGGGTTCACCCCTCCACTTT. Translated, it gives CASSQLGGSPLHF.

J is TRBJ1-1 and V is TRBV18, with D possibly TRBD1 on 6 matching bases. Trimming removed 5 bases from V and 3 bases from J, with 16 bases in between. This CDR3 is 15 amino acids long. Per the germline V gene, CDR1 is KGHSH and CDR2 is LQKENI. The CDR3, as DNA: TGTGCCAGCTCAGCGGCCCCCACAGGGTACACTGAAGCTTTCTTT. Translating it yields CASSAAPTGYTEAFF.

The chain joins TRBV7-3 to TRBJ2-3; the D is unclear. V gave up 5 bases and J gave up 0 bases, with 24 bases separating them. This CDR3 has 19 amino acids. Germline loops: CDR1 SGHTA, CDR2 FQGTGA. DNA for the CDR3: TGTGCCAGCAGCCCCTCCCCAATCTTCTCTAGAACTAGCACAGATACGCAGTATTTT. Protein product: CASSPSPIFSRTSTDTQYF.

This clone was recorded only once. V and J are TRBV25-1 and TRBJ1-6; 8 bases map to TRBD1. Germline values: CDR1 MGHDK, CDR2 SYGVNS. Trimming at V came to 6 bases and at J to 7 bases, leaving 11 bases not matched to a gene. This CDR3 is built from 16 residues. The CDR3 spells CASSPTTQGGNSPLHF. In DNA, the CDR3 is TGTGCCAGCAGCCCAACCACACAGGGGGGGAATTCACCCCTCCACTTT.

The chain links TRBV6-4 to TRBJ2-7, with no clear D. The CDR3 is 15 residues long. V shed 10 bases and J shed 0 bases, with 19 bases lying between them. Germline lookup yields CDR1 MRHNA and CDR2 SNTAGT. The CDR3 DNA is TGTGCCACACCAGGCCCCTTACGTGGCTCCTACGAGCAGTACGTC. This gives the protein CATPGPLRGSYEQYV.

The V and J genes are TRBV5-1 and TRBJ2-3; 9 bases are a match to TRBD2. Trimming at V came to 3 bases and at J to 2 bases, leaving 7 bases not matched to a gene. The CDR3 spans 16 residues. Germline CDR1 and CDR2: SGHRS and YFSETQ. CDR3 sequence: CASSSISGGNTDTQYF. For the CDR3, the DNA is TGCGCCAGCAGCTCTATAAGCGGGGGGAACACAGATACGCAGTATTTT.

The chain joins TRBV10-1 to TRBJ2-3; maybe TRBD2 (6 bases). This CDR3 is 17 amino acids long. Germline assignment: CDR1 WNHNN and CDR2 SYGVQD (reference sequence). V lost 4 bases, J lost 0 bases, and 17 bases lay in between. The CDR3 protein is CASSGSRDSASTDTQYF. CDR3 DNA sequence: TGCGCCAGCAGTGGTTCGCGGGACTCTGCCAGCACAGATACGCAGTATTTT.

The chain combines TRBV11-2 with TRBJ1-4, with 8 nucleotides matching TRBD1. The junction had 5 bases not matched to a gene; V was cut back by 1 base and J by 10 bases. This CDR3 has 14 amino acids. CDR1 and CDR2 (germline): SGHAT, FQNNGV. The chain's CDR3 is CASSLGDRPGKLFF. The CDR3 DNA is TGTGCCAGCAGCTTAGGGGACAGGCCAGGAAAACTGTTTTTT.

V usage is TRBV19 and J usage is TRBJ1-5; no definite D call. The CDR3 loop spans 15 amino acids. V was shortened by 7 bases and J by 1 base, with 14 bases between the two germline ends. Germline values: CDR1 LNHDA, CDR2 SQIVND (reference sequence). This chain's CDR3 is CASKKERASNQPQHF. CDR3 bases: TGTGCCAGTAAGAAGGAGAGGGCAAGCAATCAGCCCCAGCATTTT.

The genes are TRBV5-1 and TRBJ2-5; 8 nucleotides match TRBD2. The CDR3 consists of 16 residues. Per the germline V gene, CDR1 is SGHRS and CDR2 is YFSETQ. V lost 0 bases and J lost 4; bases outside the gene matches: 8. CDR3 sequence: CASSLARGGRLETQYF. The CDR3 bases are TGCGCCAGCAGCTTGGCTCGGGGGGGCCGACTAGAGACCCAGTACTTC.

The chain recombines TRBV5-4 with TRBJ1-1; the D is unclear. The length of the CDR3 is 15 residues. Per the germline V gene, CDR1 is SGHNT and CDR2 is YYREEE (reference sequence). Deletions cut 3 bases from V and 1 base from J, with 13 bases between. As DNA, the CDR3 is TGTGCCAGCAGCTCCTCCCGGGTAGGGAACACTGAAGCTTTCTTT. Amino acids: CASSSSRVGNTEAFF.

The chain recombines TRBV5-6 with TRBJ2-1; D perhaps matches TRBD1 (5 bases). Trimming shortened V by 0 bases and J by 6 bases, and 7 bases separated the two germline ends. Germline-derived CDR1 and CDR2 are SGHDT and YYEEEE. The CDR3 loop spans 13 amino acids. The CDR3 protein is CASSLDRSNEQFF. The CDR3 DNA is TGTGCCAGCAGCTTGGACAGGTCCAATGAGCAGTTCTTC.

The V call is TRBV7-9, the J call TRBJ2-7; 7 positions agree with TRBD2. The CDR3 spans 13 residues. The ends lost 2 bases at V and 5 bases at J; junction bases unmatched: 3. Per the germline V gene, CDR1 is SEHNR and CDR2 is FQNEAQ (reference sequence). The CDR3, as DNA: TGTGCCAGCAGCTTATTGGGGGGGGACGAGCAGTACGTC. Its translation: CASSLLGGDEQYV.

The chain carries TRBV10-3 and TRBJ1-2, with 10 bases identical to TRBD1. The CDR3 covers 15 residues. Trimming removed 6 bases from V and 8 bases from J; junction bases left unmatched: 12. The germline CDR1 and CDR2 sequences are ENHRY and SYGVKD. CDR3 amino acids: CAISNRDRGTDGYTF. For the CDR3, the DNA is TGTGCCATCAGCAACCGGGACAGGGGAACGGACGGCTACACCTTC.

This clone appeared once. The chain recombines TRBV30 with TRBJ2-3, with 7 bases lining up with TRBD2. With V trimmed by 5 bases and J by 0 bases, 11 bases remained unmatched. Germline CDR1 and CDR2: GTSNPN and SVGIG (reference sequence). There are 16 residues in the CDR3. The CDR3 nucleotides read TGTGCCTGGGGGGGAGGGTTTACCTCTAGCACAGATACGCAGTATTTT. The encoded protein is CAWGGGFTSSTDTQYF.

The chain couples TRBV11-2 to TRBJ2-1, with 10 bases matching TRBD2. Trimming at V came to 3 bases and at J to 9 bases, leaving 8 bases not matched to a gene. This CDR3 contains 15 residues. The germline V gene encodes CDR1 SGHAT and CDR2 FQNNGV. CDR3 sequence (DNA): TGTGCCAGCAGCTTCTCGGCAGCGGGGGGGGGTGAGCAGTTCTTC. It translates to CASSFSAAGGGEQFF.

The chain carries TRBV6-5 and TRBJ1-4; D call uncertain. CDR1 and CDR2 (germline): MNHEY, SVGAGI. V was cut by 5 bases and J by 4 bases, with 8 bases left in between. This CDR3 contains 13 residues. As DNA, the CDR3 is TGTGCCAGCAGTCCTAACAGTAATGAAAAACTGTTTTTT. Its translation is CASSPNSNEKLFF.

The chain combines TRBV5-6 with TRBJ2-5; possibly TRBD2 for D (6 bases). V was shortened by 4 bases and J by 4 bases, with 17 bases between the two germline ends. CDR3 length: 15 amino acids. Germline V gene sequence: CDR1 SGHDT, CDR2 YYEEEE. The CDR3 region has the DNA TGTGCCAGCAGCCGGCGACGAATGGGGGGAGAGACCCAGTACTTC. This translates into CASSRRRMGGETQYF.

This sequence joins TRBV7-8 and TRBJ2-1, with D possibly matching TRBD2 (5 bases). The length of the CDR3 is 16 residues. CDR1 SGHVS and CDR2 FQNEAQ come from the germline V gene. Trimming pared 4 bases from V and 6 bases from J, leaving 19 bases between. Here the CDR3 reads CASSSPAGALPNEQFF. The CDR3 nucleotides are TGTGCCAGCAGCTCGCCGGCGGGTGCCCTCCCCAATGAGCAGTTCTTC. Variable domain in full (rest from reference TRBV7-8 and TRBJ2-1): GAGVSQSPRYKVAKRGQDVALRCDPISGHVSLFWYQQALGQGPEFLTYFQNEAQLDKSGLPSDRFFAERPEGSVSTLKIQRTQQEDSAVYLCASSSPAGALPNEQFFGPGTRLTVL.

The rearrangement joins TRBV19 to TRBJ1-5, with 9 bases aligning to TRBD1. The CDR3 consists of 14 residues. Germline CDR1 LNHDA, CDR2 SQIVND (reference sequence). Germline trimming cut 6 bases from V and 7 bases from J; bases unmatched to any gene: 7. In nucleotides, the CDR3 is TGTGCCAGTAGAGACAGGGGGAACGGACAGCCCCAGCATTTT. Protein sequence: CASRDRGNGQPQHF.

This clone was seen just once. The V and J genes are TRBV18 and TRBJ2-2, with unresolved D. CDR3 length: 15 amino acids. Trimming removed 0 bases from V and 5 bases from J, with 10 bases in between. Germline CDR1 reads KGHSH; CDR2 reads LQKENI. In nucleotides, the CDR3 is TGTGCCAGCTCACCACCGTACAGAATTACCGGGGAGCTGTTTTTT. Translation gives CASSPPYRITGELFF. Together with reference TRBV18 and TRBJ2-2, the CDR3 gives the full variable domain: NAGVMQNPRHLVRRRGQEARLRCSPMKGHSHVYWYRQLPEEGLKFMVYLQKENIIDESGMPKERFSAEFPKEGPSILRIQQVVRGDSAAYFCASSPPYRITGELFFGEGSRLTVL.